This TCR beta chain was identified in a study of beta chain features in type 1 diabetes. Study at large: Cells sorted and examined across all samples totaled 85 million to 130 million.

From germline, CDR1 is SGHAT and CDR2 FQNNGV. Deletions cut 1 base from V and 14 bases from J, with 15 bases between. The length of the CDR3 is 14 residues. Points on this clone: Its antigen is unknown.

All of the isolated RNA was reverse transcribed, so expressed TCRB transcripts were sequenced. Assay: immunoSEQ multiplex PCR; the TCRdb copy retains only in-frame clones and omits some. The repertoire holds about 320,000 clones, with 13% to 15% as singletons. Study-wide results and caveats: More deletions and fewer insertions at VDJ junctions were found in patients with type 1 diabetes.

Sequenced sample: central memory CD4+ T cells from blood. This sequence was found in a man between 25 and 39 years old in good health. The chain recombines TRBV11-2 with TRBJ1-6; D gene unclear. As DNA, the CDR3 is TGTGCCAGCAGCTTAGTTTTCCCAGGTCGGTCCCTCCACTTT. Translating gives CASSLVFPGRSLHF.